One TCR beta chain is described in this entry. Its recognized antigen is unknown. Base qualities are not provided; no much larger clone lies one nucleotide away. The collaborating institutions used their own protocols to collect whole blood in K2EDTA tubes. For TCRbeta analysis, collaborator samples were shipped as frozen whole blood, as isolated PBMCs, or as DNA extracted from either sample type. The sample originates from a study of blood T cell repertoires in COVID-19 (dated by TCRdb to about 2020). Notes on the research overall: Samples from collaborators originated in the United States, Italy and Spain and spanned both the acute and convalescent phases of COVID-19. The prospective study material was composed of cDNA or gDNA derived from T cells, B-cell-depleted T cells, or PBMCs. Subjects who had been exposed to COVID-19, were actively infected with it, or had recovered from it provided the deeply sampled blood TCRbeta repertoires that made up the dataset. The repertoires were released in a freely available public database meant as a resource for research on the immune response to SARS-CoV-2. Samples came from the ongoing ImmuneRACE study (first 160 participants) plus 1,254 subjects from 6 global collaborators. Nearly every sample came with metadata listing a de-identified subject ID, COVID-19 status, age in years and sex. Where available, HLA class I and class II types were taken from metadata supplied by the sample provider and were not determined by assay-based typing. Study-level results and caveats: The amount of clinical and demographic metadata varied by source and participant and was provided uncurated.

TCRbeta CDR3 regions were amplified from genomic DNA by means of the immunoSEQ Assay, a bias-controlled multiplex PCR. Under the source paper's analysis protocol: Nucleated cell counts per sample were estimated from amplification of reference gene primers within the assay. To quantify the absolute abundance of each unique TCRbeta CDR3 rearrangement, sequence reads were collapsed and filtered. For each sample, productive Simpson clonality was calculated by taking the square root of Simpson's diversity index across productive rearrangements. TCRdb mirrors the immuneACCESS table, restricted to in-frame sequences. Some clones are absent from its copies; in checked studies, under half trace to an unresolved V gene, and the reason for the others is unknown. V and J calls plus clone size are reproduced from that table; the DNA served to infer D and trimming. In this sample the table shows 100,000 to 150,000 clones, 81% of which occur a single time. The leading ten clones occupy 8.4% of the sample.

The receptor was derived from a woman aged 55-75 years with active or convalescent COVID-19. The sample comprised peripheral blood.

The DNA reads TGTGCCAGCAGCAACCCTAGCGGGAGTCGCCATGAGCAGTTCTTC. Translation gives CASSNPSGSRHEQFF. Recombination joined TRBV5-6 with TRBJ2-1; TRBD2 lines up with 10 middle nucleotides. Reading from cysteine to phenylalanine, the CDR3 counts 15 amino acids. Only CDR3 DNA is held: 45 bases, read in frame from base 1. CDR1 SGHDT and CDR2 YYEEEE were looked up in the germline V gene. After removal of 4 bases from V and 8 bases from J, the junction retains 9 bases not matched to a gene.